This T cell receptor beta chain came from a study of PD-L1 blockade in urothelial cancer. Sequenced by immunoSEQ multiplex PCR; TCRdb stores in-frame clones only, minus some. The table lists about 43,000 clones, around four fifths of them singletons. This sample's time point: peripheral blood 6 weeks after treatment start. Germline lookup yields CDR1 MNHEY and CDR2 SVGAGI. The V end was cut by 6 bases, the J end by 4 bases, with 16 bases between. The CDR3 sequence is 15 residues long. This clone was observed a few times. V is TRBV6-5 and J is TRBJ1-3; no definite D call. The material sequenced was PBMCs, taken around atezolizumab (anti-PD-L1) treatment. The sequence derives from a man aged 55 to 70 with urothelial cancer. CDR3 region: CASRPDGGLGNTIYF. In DNA, the CDR3 is TGTGCCAGCAGACCGGACGGAGGACTCGGAAACACCATATATTTT.